This T cell receptor beta chain originates from a study of Graves' ophthalmopathy and Graves' hyperthyroidism. This clonotype was counted at least ten times. The CDR3 has 15 residues. The germline gives CDR1 LNHNV, CDR2 YYDKDF (reference sequence). V gave up 0 bases and J gave up 3 bases, with 9 bases separating them. The study amplified TCR beta CDR3 regions using RNA transcripts. RT-PCR was first run with HTBI primers, then multiplex PCR in a second round. In TCRdb, the multiplex PCR reads were re-called with MiXCR into one record per CDR3 protein. Here the sample spans over 500,000 distinct CDR3 sequences, 22% being singletons. Sampling around 9.8 ml of fresh peripheral blood provided the PBMCs.

Sequencing used peripheral blood. This TCR was recovered from a woman aged 18-30 years with stable Graves' hyperthyroidism. Some clones in this sample may be carry-over from other donors' samples. The chain carries TRBV15 and TRBJ1-3; D not certain. CDR3 region: CATSRDPGGGNTIYF. The CDR3 DNA is TGTGCCACCAGCAGAGATCCAGGTGGTGGAAACACCATATATTTT.